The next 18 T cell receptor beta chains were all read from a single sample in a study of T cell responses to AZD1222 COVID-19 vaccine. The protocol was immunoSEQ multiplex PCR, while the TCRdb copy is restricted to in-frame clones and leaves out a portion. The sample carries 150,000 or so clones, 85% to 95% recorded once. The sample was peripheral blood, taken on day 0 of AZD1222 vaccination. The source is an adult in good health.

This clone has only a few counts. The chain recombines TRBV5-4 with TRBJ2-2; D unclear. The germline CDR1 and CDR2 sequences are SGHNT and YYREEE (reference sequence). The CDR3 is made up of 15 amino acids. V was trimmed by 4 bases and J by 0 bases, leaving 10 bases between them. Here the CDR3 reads CASSPAQPNTGELFF. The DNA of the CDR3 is TGTGCCAGCAGCCCCGCCCAGCCGAACACCGGGGAGCTGTTTTTT. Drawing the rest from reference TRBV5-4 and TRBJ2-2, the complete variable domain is ETGVTQSPTHLIKTRGQQVTLRCSSQSGHNTVSWYQQALGQGPQFIFQYYREEENGRGNFPPRFSGLQFPNYSSELNVNALELDDSALYLCASSPAQPNTGELFFGEGSRLTVL.

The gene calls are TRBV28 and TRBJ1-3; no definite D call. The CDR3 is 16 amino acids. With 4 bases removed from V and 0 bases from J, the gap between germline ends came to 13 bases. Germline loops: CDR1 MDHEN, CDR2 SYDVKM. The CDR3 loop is CASSYQQIHSGNTIYF. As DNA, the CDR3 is TGTGCCAGCAGTTATCAACAGATCCACTCTGGAAACACCATATATTTT.

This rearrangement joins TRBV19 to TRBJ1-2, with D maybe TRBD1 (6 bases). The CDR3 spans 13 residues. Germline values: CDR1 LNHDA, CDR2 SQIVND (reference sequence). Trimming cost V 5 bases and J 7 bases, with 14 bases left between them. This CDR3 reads CASSQQGFGGYTF. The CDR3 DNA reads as TGTGCCAGTAGTCAACAGGGTTTTGGTGGCTACACCTTC.

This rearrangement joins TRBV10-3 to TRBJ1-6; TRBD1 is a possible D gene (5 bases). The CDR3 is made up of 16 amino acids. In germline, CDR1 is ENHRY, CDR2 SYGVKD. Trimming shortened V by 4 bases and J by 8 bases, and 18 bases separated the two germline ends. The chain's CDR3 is CAISVDPGATDSPLHF. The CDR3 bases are TGTGCCATCAGTGTAGACCCCGGGGCTACGGATTCACCCCTCCACTTT.

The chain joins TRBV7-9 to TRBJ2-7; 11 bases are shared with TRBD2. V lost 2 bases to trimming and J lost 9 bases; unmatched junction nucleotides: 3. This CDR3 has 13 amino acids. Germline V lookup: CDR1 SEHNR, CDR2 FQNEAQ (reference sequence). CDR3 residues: CASSLRLAGWQYF. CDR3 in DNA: TGTGCCAGCAGCTTAAGACTAGCGGGGTGGCAGTACTTC.

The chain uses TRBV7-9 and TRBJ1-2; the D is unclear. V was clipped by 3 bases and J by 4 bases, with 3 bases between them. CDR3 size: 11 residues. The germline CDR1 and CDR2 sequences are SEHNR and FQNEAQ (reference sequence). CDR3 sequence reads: CASSFSYGYTF. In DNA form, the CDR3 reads TGTGCCAGCAGCTTTAGCTATGGCTACACCTTC.

CDR3 in amino acids: CASSLVRDSYSNQPQHF. The CDR3 DNA reads as TGTGCCAGCAGCTTAGTCCGGGACAGCTATAGCAATCAGCCCCAGCATTTT. J is TRBJ1-5 and V is TRBV7-9, with 7 bases that match TRBD1. The CDR3 totals 17 residues. Germline V gene data show CDR1 as SEHNR and CDR2 as FQNEAQ (reference sequence). V lost 1 base, J lost 0 bases, and 6 bases stayed unmatched.

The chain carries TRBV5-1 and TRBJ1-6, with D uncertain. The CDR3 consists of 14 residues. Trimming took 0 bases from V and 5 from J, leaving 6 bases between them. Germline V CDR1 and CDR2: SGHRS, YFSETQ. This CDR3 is CASSLDWHNSPLHF. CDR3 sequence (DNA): TGCGCCAGCAGCTTGGACTGGCATAATTCACCCCTCCACTTT. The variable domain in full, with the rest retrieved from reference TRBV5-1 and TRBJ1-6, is KAGVTQTPRYLIKTRGQQVTLSCSPISGHRSVSWYQQTPGQGLQFLFEYFSETQRNKGNFPGRFSGRQFSNSRSEMNVSTLELGDSALYLCASSLDWHNSPLHFGNGTRLTVT.

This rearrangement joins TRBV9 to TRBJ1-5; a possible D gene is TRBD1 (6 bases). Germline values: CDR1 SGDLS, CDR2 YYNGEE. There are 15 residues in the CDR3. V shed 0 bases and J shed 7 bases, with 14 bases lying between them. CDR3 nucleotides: TGTGCCAGCAGCGTAGGTCCAGGGGTTGACCAGCCCCAGCATTTT. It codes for CASSVGPGVDQPQHF.

DNA of the CDR3: TGTGCCAGCAGCCCCGGACAGAACTATGGCTACACCTTC. The encoded protein is CASSPGQNYGYTF. The chain recombines TRBV11-2 with TRBJ1-2; D is possibly TRBD1 (6 bases). The germline V gene encodes CDR1 SGHAT and CDR2 FQNNGV. V was cut by 5 bases and J by 2 bases, with 9 bases left in between. The CDR3 totals 13 residues.

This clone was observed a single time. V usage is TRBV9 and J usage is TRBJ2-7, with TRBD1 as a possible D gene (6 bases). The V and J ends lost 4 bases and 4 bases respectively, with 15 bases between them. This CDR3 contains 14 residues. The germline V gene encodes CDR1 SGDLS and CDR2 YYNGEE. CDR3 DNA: TGTGCCAGCAGCCCCTCCTCACAGGGATACGAGCAGTACTTC. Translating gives CASSPSSQGYEQYF. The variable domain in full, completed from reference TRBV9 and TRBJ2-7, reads DSGVTQTPKHLITATGQRVTLRCSPRSGDLSVYWYQQSLDQGLQFLIQYYNGEERAKGNILERFSAQQFPDLHSELNLSSLELGDSALYFCASSPSSQGYEQYFGPGTRLTVT.

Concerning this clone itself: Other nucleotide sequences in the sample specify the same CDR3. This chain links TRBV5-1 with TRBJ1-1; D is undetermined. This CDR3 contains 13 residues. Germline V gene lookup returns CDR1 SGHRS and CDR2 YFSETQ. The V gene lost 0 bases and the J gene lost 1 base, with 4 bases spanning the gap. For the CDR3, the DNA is TGCGCCAGCAGCTTGGCAGGGAACACTGAAGCTTTCTTT. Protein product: CASSLAGNTEAFF.

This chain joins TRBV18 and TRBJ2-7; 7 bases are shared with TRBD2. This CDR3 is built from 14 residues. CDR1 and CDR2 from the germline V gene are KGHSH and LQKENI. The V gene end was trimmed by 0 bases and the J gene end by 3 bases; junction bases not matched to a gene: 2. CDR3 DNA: TGTGCCAGCTCACCACCGAGCGGGAACTACGAGCAGTACTTC. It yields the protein CASSPPSGNYEQYF.

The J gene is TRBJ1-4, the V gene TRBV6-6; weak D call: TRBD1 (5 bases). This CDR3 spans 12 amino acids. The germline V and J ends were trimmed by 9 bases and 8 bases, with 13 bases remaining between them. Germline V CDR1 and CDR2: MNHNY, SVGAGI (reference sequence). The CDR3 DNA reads TGTGCCAGTCGGAGGGAGGGGGAAAAACTGTTTTTT. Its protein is CASRREGEKLFF.

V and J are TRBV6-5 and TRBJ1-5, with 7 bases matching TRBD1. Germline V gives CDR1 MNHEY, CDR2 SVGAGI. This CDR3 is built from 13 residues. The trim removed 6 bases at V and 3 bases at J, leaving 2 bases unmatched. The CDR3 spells CASRGTVNQPQHF. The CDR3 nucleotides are TGTGCCAGCAGGGGGACAGTCAATCAGCCCCAGCATTTT.

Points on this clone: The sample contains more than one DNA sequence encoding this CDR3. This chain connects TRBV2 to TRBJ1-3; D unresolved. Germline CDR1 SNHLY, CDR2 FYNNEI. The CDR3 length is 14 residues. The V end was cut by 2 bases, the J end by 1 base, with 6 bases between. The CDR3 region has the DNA TGTGCCAGCAGTGAAACCGGGTCTGGAAACACCATATATTTT. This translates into CASSETGSGNTIYF.

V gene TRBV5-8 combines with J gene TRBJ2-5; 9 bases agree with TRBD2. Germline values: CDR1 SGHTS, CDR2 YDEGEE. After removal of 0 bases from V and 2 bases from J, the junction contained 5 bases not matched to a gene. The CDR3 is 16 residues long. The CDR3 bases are TGTGCCAGCAGCTTGGGGGGTCTAGCGGGGCAAGAGACCCAGTACTTC. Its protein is CASSLGGLAGQETQYF.

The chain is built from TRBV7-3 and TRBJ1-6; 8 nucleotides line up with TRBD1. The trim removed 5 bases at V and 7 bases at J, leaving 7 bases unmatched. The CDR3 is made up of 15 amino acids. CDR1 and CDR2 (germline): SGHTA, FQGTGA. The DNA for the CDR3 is TGTGCCAGCAGCACTGGGACAGGCGACAATTCACCCCTCCACTTT. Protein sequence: CASSTGTGDNSPLHF.